This entry describes one T cell receptor (beta chain). The identical CDR3 is also encoded by other nucleotide sequences in the sample. The sample belongs to a study of shared clonotypes between healthy human individuals. Germline loops: CDR1 SGHDT, CDR2 YYEEEE. The CDR3 has 13 amino acids. After removal of 0 bases from V and 5 bases from J, the junction contained 1 base not matched to a gene. Data came from immunoSEQ multiplex PCR; TCRdb stores just in-frame clones and leaves some out. The sample includes roughly 700,000 clones, around two thirds of them seen just once. V and J are TRBV5-6 and TRBJ1-1, with TRBD1 matching over 7 bases. The sequencing sample was made of memory CD4+ T cells sorted from blood. Noted subset: CD45RA-negative fraction. This TCR was recovered from a woman aged 25 to 45 in good health. CDR3 protein: CASSLGTGTEAFF. The CDR3 DNA is TGTGCCAGCAGCTTGGGGACAGGTACTGAAGCTTTCTTT.